This T cell receptor (beta chain) emerged from a study of cytomegalovirus exposure and HLA in healthy donors. Study-level background: The same platform used for the roughly 610 first-cohort repertoires was also used for the 90 to 150 validation repertoires, as a later analysis reported.

With respect to this clone: As yet, its antigen is unknown.

The CDR3 spans 15 residues. The V end was cut by 3 bases, the J end by 4 bases, with 18 bases between. Germline CDR1 GTSNPN, CDR2 SVGIG (reference sequence). General study results and limits: The authors enumerated over 150 TCR beta chains as linked to cytomegalovirus. According to a subsequent analysis, TCR clusters from the first cohort were inclined to appear together in the 120 validation repertoires. Three CMV-associated chains were confirmed in vitro to be specific for CMV antigens.

Sequenced by immunoSEQ multiplex PCR; TCRdb stores in-frame clones only, minus some. In the table there are about 82,000 clones, 85% to 95% of which are singletons. The chain employs TRBV30 and TRBJ1-2; perhaps TRBD1 as D (6 bases). This clonotype originated in a woman between 18 and 29 years old in good health and CMV-seronegative. Sequences were obtained from PBMCs. CDR3 sequence (DNA): TGTGCCTGGAGGGGAACAGGGACCCCTTCCTATGGCTACACCTTC. Translated, it gives CAWRGTGTPSYGYTF.